Listed below are T cell receptor beta chains from one sample, sequenced in a study of T-cell memory formation after mild COVID-19. TCRdb re-derived calls from the 5' RACE reads in MiXCR, one entry per CDR3 protein. The sample comprises about 600,000 distinct CDR3 sequences, roughly 20% of which are singletons, and around 7.7% rests with the top ten. Sequenced material: PBMCs or a T cell subset sorted from them (not recorded which). All receptors come from an adult woman who had mild COVID-19 (a few samples of this study predate the infection). Cell type and time point are not known. Each CDR3 is given with its conserved first and last residue. D genes are given only for firm matches. Only part of the rows carry a size: once, few, many, or a class if the clone is expanded.

V gene: TRBV29-1
J gene: TRBJ1-1
clone size: -
D gene: -
CDR3 DNA: TGCAGCGTTGTTCTGAACACTGAAGCTTTCTTT
CDR3 protein: CSVVLNTEAFF

V gene: TRBV2
J gene: TRBJ2-5
clone size: few
D gene: TRBD1
CDR3 DNA: TGTGCCAGCACTTCTTCTGGGACAGGGGAGACCCAGTACTTC
CDR3 protein: CASTSSGTGETQYF

V gene: TRBV29-1
J gene: TRBJ2-5
clone size: -
D gene: -
CDR3 DNA: TGCAGCGTCCGGACGGGAGAGGTGCGCCAAGAGACCCAGTACTTC
CDR3 protein: CSVRTGEVRQETQYF

V gene: TRBV20-1
J gene: TRBJ1-1
clone size: -
D gene: -
CDR3 DNA: TGCAGTGCTAGAGATGAACAGGGCCCGAACACTGAAGCTTTCTTT
CDR3 protein: CSARDEQGPNTEAFF

V gene: TRBV6-4
J gene: TRBJ2-1
clone size: -
D gene: -
CDR3 DNA: TGTGCCAGCAGTGACTCGAGATACAATGAGCAGTTCTTC
CDR3 protein: CASSDSRYNEQFF

V gene: TRBV7-2
J gene: TRBJ1-2
clone size: -
D gene: -
CDR3 DNA: TGTGCCAGCAGCTCTGACTGGGGTGGCTACACCTTC
CDR3 protein: CASSSDWGGYTF

V gene: TRBV4-3
J gene: TRBJ2-5
clone size: once
D gene: TRBD2
CDR3 DNA: TGCGCCAGCAGCCAACTAGCGGGAGTAGATAAAGAGACCCAGTACTTC
CDR3 protein: CASSQLAGVDKETQYF

V gene: TRBV2
J gene: TRBJ1-2
clone size: -
D gene: -
CDR3 DNA: TGTGCCAGCTCCTCGAGGACTGGCTACACCTTC
CDR3 protein: CASSSRTGYTF

V gene: TRBV13
J gene: TRBJ2-5
clone size: -
D gene: -
CDR3 DNA: TGTGCCAGCAGCACAAGCGGAAGTAAAGAGACCCAGTACTTC
CDR3 protein: CASSTSGSKETQYF

V gene: TRBV6-5
J gene: TRBJ1-6
clone size: few
D gene: TRBD1
CDR3 DNA: TGTGCCAGCAAGAACAGGGGGCTCTCCTATAATTCACCCCTCCACTTT
CDR3 protein: CASKNRGLSYNSPLHF

V gene: TRBV12-3/TRBV12-4
J gene: TRBJ2-6
clone size: few
D gene: -
CDR3 DNA: TGTGCCAGCAGTCCGCGTCCGGGGCGAGTAGGTGGGGCCAACGTCCTGACTTTC
CDR3 protein: CASSPRPGRVGGANVLTF

V gene: TRBV27
J gene: TRBJ1-2
clone size: few
D gene: TRBD1
CDR3 DNA: TGTGCCAGCAGGGACAGGGGCGAAGATGGCTACACCTTC
CDR3 protein: CASRDRGEDGYTF

V gene: TRBV20-1
J gene: TRBJ2-7
clone size: few
D gene: TRBD2
CDR3 DNA: TGCAGTGCTGGGGCTAGCGGGAGAGGGGAGCAGTACTTC
CDR3 protein: CSAGASGRGEQYF

V gene: TRBV5-1
J gene: TRBJ2-3
clone size: once
D gene: TRBD2
CDR3 DNA: TGCGCCAGCAGCTTGATCGGGAGGGATACGCAGTATTTT
CDR3 protein: CASSLIGRDTQYF

V gene: TRBV13
J gene: TRBJ2-7
clone size: -
D gene: TRBD1
CDR3 DNA: TGTGCCAGCACCCCGGACAGGGGGTCCTACGAGCAGTACTTC
CDR3 protein: CASTPDRGSYEQYF

V gene: TRBV12-3/TRBV12-4
J gene: TRBJ1-1
clone size: few
D gene: -
CDR3 DNA: TGTGCCAGCAGTTTAGCCCAGGGTGGTGAAGCTTTCTTT
CDR3 protein: CASSLAQGGEAFF

V gene: TRBV20-1
J gene: TRBJ2-5
clone size: -
D gene: TRBD2
CDR3 DNA: TGCAGTGCAGCGGGGGGACCGGAGACCCAGTACTTC
CDR3 protein: CSAAGGPETQYF

V gene: TRBV5-1
J gene: TRBJ2-7
clone size: -
D gene: TRBD2
CDR3 DNA: TGCGCCAGCAGGGTAGCGGGAGGCCCTCCCTACGAGCAGTACTTC
CDR3 protein: CASRVAGGPPYEQYF

V gene: TRBV29-1
J gene: TRBJ2-2
clone size: few
D gene: TRBD2
CDR3 DNA: TGCAGCGTTGGAAGAGGGACTAGCGGGAACACCGGGGAGCTGTTTTTT
CDR3 protein: CSVGRGTSGNTGELFF

V gene: TRBV20-1
J gene: TRBJ1-1
clone size: -
D gene: TRBD1
CDR3 DNA: TGCAGTGCTAGCCGCCAGACAGGGGTCCTGAACACTGAAGCTTTCTTT
CDR3 protein: CSASRQTGVLNTEAFF

V gene: TRBV7-3
J gene: TRBJ2-3
clone size: -
D gene: -
CDR3 DNA: TGTGCCAGCAGCTTAAACTACGCAGATACGCAGTATTTT
CDR3 protein: CASSLNYADTQYF

V gene: TRBV7-2
J gene: TRBJ2-1
clone size: many
D gene: TRBD2
CDR3 DNA: TGTGCCAGCAGCATTACTACTCAGGTGGGAGCGGGAGGGGGAATACCCAGATACAATGAGCAGTTCTTC
CDR3 protein: CASSITTQVGAGGGIPRYNEQFF

V gene: TRBV25-1
J gene: TRBJ2-2
clone size: few
D gene: -
CDR3 DNA: TGTGCCAGCAGCTTCTCTTCTGGATCGAACACCGGGGAGCTGTTTTTT
CDR3 protein: CASSFSSGSNTGELFF

V gene: TRBV7-8
J gene: TRBJ1-2
clone size: -
D gene: -
CDR3 DNA: TGTGCCAGCAGCCCCGGTCGGAATGCCCTCTATGGCTACACCTTC
CDR3 protein: CASSPGRNALYGYTF

V gene: TRBV15
J gene: TRBJ2-1
clone size: -
D gene: TRBD2
CDR3 DNA: TGTGCCACCAGCAGAGAAGCTAGCGGGAGTAGAAATGAGCAGTTCTTC
CDR3 protein: CATSREASGSRNEQFF

V gene: TRBV15
J gene: TRBJ1-1
clone size: -
D gene: -
CDR3 DNA: TGTGCCACCAGCAGAGATCTAAGGGGCAACACTGAAGCTTTCTTT
CDR3 protein: CATSRDLRGNTEAFF

V gene: TRBV2
J gene: TRBJ2-7
clone size: few
D gene: -
CDR3 DNA: TGTGCCAGCAGTGAAGGTTGGGCGGGGCAGTACTTC
CDR3 protein: CASSEGWAGQYF

V gene: TRBV24-1
J gene: TRBJ2-1
clone size: few
D gene: -
CDR3 DNA: TGTGCCACCAGTTTTTCAGGCTCCTACAATGAGCAGTTCTTC
CDR3 protein: CATSFSGSYNEQFF

V gene: TRBV11-2
J gene: TRBJ2-7
clone size: few
D gene: -
CDR3 DNA: TGTGCCAGCAGCCCATTTGAAGAGCAGTACTTC
CDR3 protein: CASSPFEEQYF

V gene: TRBV6-2/TRBV6-3
J gene: TRBJ2-1
clone size: -
D gene: -
CDR3 DNA: TGTGCCAGCAGTTACCCAGGGGCGGACTCCTACAATGAGCAGTTCTTC
CDR3 protein: CASSYPGADSYNEQFF

V gene: TRBV18
J gene: TRBJ2-7
clone size: -
D gene: -
CDR3 DNA: TGTGCCAGCTCACCAGGAACCGAGCAGTACTTC
CDR3 protein: CASSPGTEQYF

V gene: TRBV11-3
J gene: TRBJ1-3
clone size: once
D gene: -
CDR3 DNA: TGTGCCAGCAGCTTAGATCCCCCGGACAGTAACTCTGGAAACACCATATATTTT
CDR3 protein: CASSLDPPDSNSGNTIYF

V gene: TRBV20-1
J gene: TRBJ1-2
clone size: -
D gene: TRBD1
CDR3 DNA: TGCAGTGCTAGGGACAGGCCCTATGGCTACACCTTC
CDR3 protein: CSARDRPYGYTF

V gene: TRBV9
J gene: TRBJ2-2
clone size: few
D gene: TRBD1
CDR3 DNA: TGTGCCAGCAGCGCGACAGGGGACCTCGCGAACACCGGGGAGCTGTTTTTT
CDR3 protein: CASSATGDLANTGELFF

V gene: TRBV12-3/TRBV12-4
J gene: TRBJ1-1
clone size: -
D gene: TRBD1
CDR3 DNA: TGTGCCAGCAGTTCCAGGGGGCTTGACACTGAAGCTTTCTTT
CDR3 protein: CASSSRGLDTEAFF

V gene: TRBV4-3
J gene: TRBJ2-1
clone size: -
D gene: TRBD2
CDR3 DNA: TGCGCCAGCAGCCTTGGAACTAGCGGCGTACTCAGCTCCTACAATGAGCAGTTCTTC
CDR3 protein: CASSLGTSGVLSSYNEQFF

V gene: TRBV24-1
J gene: TRBJ2-1
clone size: few
D gene: TRBD2
CDR3 DNA: TGTGCCACCAGTGACCCGGGAGGGTTGGATGAGCAGTTCTTC
CDR3 protein: CATSDPGGLDEQFF

V gene: TRBV6-1
J gene: TRBJ2-7
clone size: -
D gene: -
CDR3 DNA: TGTGCCAGCTCATCCGGGGAAAAGAACGAGCAGTACTTC
CDR3 protein: CASSSGEKNEQYF

V gene: TRBV30
J gene: TRBJ2-7
clone size: -
D gene: -
CDR3 DNA: TGTGCCTGGAGTGTACGGGCGGCTTACGAGCAGTACTTC
CDR3 protein: CAWSVRAAYEQYF

V gene: TRBV5-1
J gene: TRBJ1-2
clone size: few
D gene: -
CDR3 DNA: TGCGCCAGCAGCCCCGGGGGCGAGAACTATGGCTACACCTTC
CDR3 protein: CASSPGGENYGYTF

V gene: TRBV7-2
J gene: TRBJ2-6
clone size: few
D gene: -
CDR3 DNA: TGTGCCAGCAGCCGCACTCTTTCCGGGGCCAACGTCCTGACTTTC
CDR3 protein: CASSRTLSGANVLTF